These 25 T cell receptor beta chains came from one sample sequenced in a study of cytomegalovirus exposure and HLA in healthy donors (dated 2017 in TCRdb). Receptor libraries were prepared by the immunoSEQ multiplex PCR assay. A mixture of 60 forward primers for TCR Vbeta segments and 13 reverse primers for TCR Jbeta segments was used in the multiplex PCR. This immuneACCESS table, as held by TCRdb, lists in-frame sequences with V and J called but not all clones. Of the missing ones, under half trace to an unresolved V gene in checked studies; the others have no known cause. Counted in this sample were about 140,000 clones; approximately 82% of them appeared once. The ten largest account for about 1.4% of the sample. Sequencing used PBMCs. Every receptor here comes from a young man in good health and CMV-seropositive.

V is TRBV4-2 and J is TRBJ2-1, with 12 bases fitting TRBD2. The CDR3 extends over 18 amino acids. The ends lost 7 bases at V and 0 bases at J; junction bases unmatched: 10. The germline CDR1 and CDR2 sequences are LGHNA and YNFKEQ. The CDR3 is CASNGLAGIKNSYNEQFF. The CDR3 DNA reads TGTGCCAGCAATGGACTAGCGGGAATAAAGAACTCCTACAATGAGCAGTTCTTC.

The chain joins TRBV30 to TRBJ2-5; no firm D call. The germline CDR1 and CDR2 sequences are GTSNPN and SVGIG (reference sequence). The length of the CDR3 is 12 residues. The V end was cut by 3 bases, the J end by 4 bases, with 9 bases between. CDR3: CAWSPFPETQYF. The CDR3 coding sequence is TGTGCCTGGAGCCCCTTTCCAGAGACCCAGTACTTC.

This chain uses TRBV29-1 with TRBJ2-5; weak D call: TRBD1 (6 bases). With the DNA end fitting TRBJ2-7 better, the J assignment may be wrong. The CDR3 covers 16 residues. The germline gives CDR1 SQVTM, CDR2 ANQGSEA. CDR3 coding DNA: TGCAGCGTTGAGGGCGAAACAGGGCGTCCAACACCCGAGCAGTACTTC. Protein: CSVEGETGRPTPEQYF.

The V and J genes are TRBV9 and TRBJ1-6, with a possible D match to TRBD1 (5 bases). The CDR3 has 17 amino acids. Trimming removed 7 bases from V and 5 bases from J, with 22 bases in between. Germline CDR1 reads SGDLS; CDR2 reads YYNGEE. The CDR3 DNA is TGTGCCAGCTCTGTCGGGGGGGGAACAAGAAATAATTCACCCCTCCACTTT. It translates to CASSVGGGTRNNSPLHF.

This chain joins TRBV20-1 and TRBJ2-1; tentative D call: TRBD2 (5 bases). This CDR3 spans 11 amino acids. In germline, CDR1 is DFQATT, CDR2 SNEGSKA (reference sequence). CDR3 nucleotide sequence: TGCAGCAGCGGCTCCTACAATGAGCAGTTCTTC. Translation: CSSGSYNEQFF.

This clone has a single count. The chain recombines TRBV11-2 with TRBJ2-3; perhaps TRBD1 as D (6 bases). The CDR3 length is 13 residues. V gave up 5 bases and J gave up 4 bases, with 10 bases separating them. The V gene's germline CDR1 is SGHAT and CDR2 FQNNGV. CDR3 coding DNA: TGTGCCAGCAGCCCCCAGGGGCCAGATACGCAGTATTTT. Residues: CASSPQGPDTQYF.

The V gene is TRBV10-3, the J gene TRBJ2-2, with 11 bases matching TRBD2. The CDR3 is 18 residues long. Germline trimming cut 6 bases from V and 5 bases from J; bases unmatched to any gene: 14. From germline, CDR1 is ENHRY and CDR2 SYGVKD. The CDR3 spells CAIRGLTLAGGNTGELFF. In DNA form, the CDR3 reads TGTGCCATCAGAGGACTTACCCTAGCGGGAGGAAATACCGGGGAGCTGTTTTTT.

The rearrangement links TRBV6-1 to TRBJ2-7; TRBD2 matches 8 bases. The CDR3 loop spans 16 amino acids. Germline-derived CDR1 and CDR2 are MNHNS and SASEGT. V was pared by 0 bases and J by 0 bases, with 4 bases of the junction left unmatched. CDR3 DNA sequence: TGTGCCAGCAGTGAAGCGCAGGCGGGGGGCTCCTACGAGCAGTACTTC. As protein: CASSEAQAGGSYEQYF.

The V gene is TRBV7-2, the J gene TRBJ2-7; a weak D match, TRBD2 (6 bases). CDR3 length: 15 residues. Germline values: CDR1 SGHTA, CDR2 FQGNSA. Trimming cost V 4 bases and J 3 bases, with 16 bases left between them. CDR3 DNA: TGTGCCAGCAGCTCTACGGGTAGCGGCGGCTACGAGCAGTACTTC. Translated, it gives CASSSTGSGGYEQYF.

The V gene is TRBV7-3, the J gene TRBJ2-1, with a possible D match to TRBD2 (6 bases). Looked up from germline, CDR1 is SGHTA and CDR2 is FQGTGA. The CDR3 consists of 19 residues. V lost 0 bases, J lost 3 bases, and 21 bases lay in between. CDR3 nucleotide sequence: TGTGCCAGCAGCTTAACCGGACTACCAGAGGGGCCGCGCTACAATGAGCAGTTCTTC. Translating gives CASSLTGLPEGPRYNEQFF. Variable domain in full (rest from reference TRBV7-3 and TRBJ2-1): GAGVSQTPSNKVTEKGKYVELRCDPISGHTALYWYRQSLGQGPEFLIYFQGTGAADDSGLPNDRFFAVRPEGSVSTLKIQRTERGDSAVYLCASSLTGLPEGPRYNEQFFGPGTRLTVL.

This chain uses TRBV9 with TRBJ2-7; 9 positions match TRBD2. The CDR3 is made up of 14 amino acids. The V gene end was trimmed by 3 bases and the J gene end by 4 bases; junction bases not matched to a gene: 5. Looked up from germline, CDR1 is SGDLS and CDR2 is YYNGEE. Here the CDR3 reads CASSEGLAAYEQYF. The CDR3 nucleotides read TGTGCCAGCAGCGAGGGACTAGCAGCTTACGAGCAGTACTTC.

This clone is a singleton in its sample. The chain carries TRBV28 and TRBJ1-2; D is unresolved. This CDR3 comprises 12 residues. The V end was cut by 6 bases, the J end by 2 bases, with 7 bases between. Germline V gene sequence: CDR1 MDHEN, CDR2 SYDVKM. This chain's CDR3 is CASSRGNYGYTF. DNA of the CDR3: TGTGCCAGCAGCCGAGGGAACTATGGCTACACCTTC.

With respect to this clone: The junction does not match germline at one end; this may be a read error. Other DNA sequences in this sample translate to the same CDR3. This chain connects TRBV6-1 to TRBJ2-7; D not certain. The germline CDR1 and CDR2 sequences are MNHNS and SASEGT. The CDR3 length is 16 residues. CDR3 DNA: TGCGCCAGCAGTGAAGGTACCGCAGTTTTGTCCTACGAGCAGTACTTC. It encodes CASSEGTAVLSYEQYF.

This rearrangement joins TRBV4-1 to TRBJ1-6; TRBD1 is a possible D gene (5 bases). Looked up from germline, CDR1 is MGHRA and CDR2 is YSYEKL. The CDR3 covers 15 residues. V was shortened by 0 bases and J by 7 bases, with 10 bases between the two germline ends. CDR3 in DNA: TGCGCCAGCAGCCAAGATCCAGGGAACAATTCACCCCTCCACTTT. It codes for CASSQDPGNNSPLHF.

V and J are TRBV7-8 and TRBJ2-3, with D perhaps TRBD2 (5 bases). The CDR3 spans 15 residues. Germline CDR1 is SGHVS and CDR2 is FQNEAQ. V lost 5 bases and J 0 bases, leaving 12 bases between the germline ends. As DNA, the CDR3 is TGTGCCAGCAGCGTTTTGTGGACTAGCACAGATACGCAGTATTTT. As protein: CASSVLWTSTDTQYF.

The chain combines TRBV6-5 with TRBJ1-4; D is unresolved. Trimming removed 4 bases from V and 8 bases from J, with 14 bases in between. CDR3 size: 14 residues. Germline CDR1 MNHEY, CDR2 SVGAGI. The CDR3 loop reads CASSSSREREKLFF. CDR3 sequence (DNA): TGTGCCAGCAGTTCGTCGAGGGAGCGAGAAAAACTGTTTTTT.

As to this clone: Other DNA variants within this sample encode the same CDR3. CDR3 sequence reads: CASSLGQGSSYEQYF. As DNA, the CDR3 is TGCGCCAGCAGCTTAGGACAGGGGAGTTCCTACGAGCAGTACTTC. V gene TRBV5-1 combines with J gene TRBJ2-7, with 9 nucleotides matching TRBD1. The CDR3 totals 15 residues. The junction had 4 bases not matched to a gene; V was cut back by 2 bases and J by 1 base. In germline, CDR1 is SGHRS, CDR2 YFSETQ.

This chain links TRBV2 with TRBJ1-1; tentative D call: TRBD1 (6 bases). Per the germline V gene, CDR1 is SNHLY and CDR2 is FYNNEI. Trimming stripped 6 bases from V and 3 bases from J, with 11 bases between. The CDR3 length is 13 residues. The CDR3 bases are TGTGCCAGCAGCGCAAGACAGGACACTGAAGCTTTCTTT. Translating it yields CASSARQDTEAFF. Looking up the rest from reference TRBV2 and TRBJ1-1 gives the full variable domain: EPEVTQTPSHQVTQMGQEVILRCVPISNHLYFYWYRQILGQKVEFLVSFYNNEISEKSEIFDDQFSVERPDGSNFTLKIRSTKLEDSAMYFCASSARQDTEAFFGQGTRLTVV.

The genes are TRBV2 and TRBJ2-3; 14 bases agree with TRBD2. Germline CDR1 reads SNHLY; CDR2 reads FYNNEI. Trimming took 6 bases from V and 7 from J; bases not matched to a gene: 6. This CDR3 is built from 15 residues. The CDR3 DNA follows: TGTGCCAGCAGAGGACTAGCGGGAGGAGCAAATACGCAGTATTTT. It specifies CASRGLAGGANTQYF.

The rearrangement joins TRBV4-2 to TRBJ2-3; 11 nucleotides line up with TRBD2. Per germline, CDR1 LGHNA and CDR2 YNFKEQ. The CDR3 consists of 16 residues. J was trimmed by 3 bases and V by 4 bases; bases with no gene match: 6. The CDR3 nucleotides read TGTGCCAGCAGCCGGGATAGCGGGAGGGGGACAGATACGCAGTATTTT. It specifies CASSRDSGRGTDTQYF.

V usage is TRBV5-1 and J usage is TRBJ2-2; D may be TRBD2 (7 bases). The CDR3 consists of 16 residues. V gave up 4 bases and J gave up 5 bases, with 18 bases separating them. Germline CDR1 and CDR2: SGHRS and YFSETQ. Here the CDR3 DNA reads TGCGCCAGCAGCCTACCTAAGGGGGAGGGAACCGGGGAGCTGTTTTTT. It is translated as CASSLPKGEGTGELFF.

The rearrangement links TRBV7-3 to TRBJ1-6; 10 nucleotides agree with TRBD1. This CDR3 comprises 17 residues. V was clipped by 3 bases and J by 8 bases; unmatched bases: 10. CDR1 and CDR2 (germline): SGHTA, FQGTGA. CDR3 DNA: TGTGCCAGCAGCTTGCTAGCCGGGACAGGGGCAGATTCACCCCTCCACTTT. Protein: CASSLLAGTGADSPLHF.

V is TRBV19 and J is TRBJ2-5; 15 bases align to TRBD2. The CDR3 sequence is 15 residues long. Per germline, CDR1 LNHDA and CDR2 SQIVND (reference sequence). With V trimmed by 6 bases and J by 4 bases, 3 bases remained unmatched. CDR3 residues: CASRGLAGGGETQYF. CDR3 nucleotide sequence: TGTGCCAGTAGGGGACTAGCGGGGGGCGGAGAGACCCAGTACTTC. Full variable domain (missing parts from reference TRBV19 and TRBJ2-5): DGGITQSPKYLFRKEGQNVTLSCEQNLNHDAMYWYRQDPGQGLRLIYYSQIVNDFQKGDIAEGYSVSREKKESFPLTVTSAQKNPTAFYLCASRGLAGGGETQYFGPGTRLLVL.

The chain carries TRBV7-2 and TRBJ1-3; 7 bases line up with TRBD1. The V and J ends lost 5 bases and 4 bases, in that order; junction bases with no gene match: 8. The CDR3 consists of 15 residues. Germline V gives CDR1 SGHTA, CDR2 FQGNSA. The CDR3 region has the DNA TGTGCCAGCAGCGCTGTCACGGGACAGGGAAACACCATATATTTT. Encoded protein: CASSAVTGQGNTIYF.

The gene calls are TRBV11-3 and TRBJ2-1; D may be TRBD1 (5 bases). V was clipped by 2 bases and J by 4 bases, with 12 bases between them. The CDR3 is 15 amino acids. Germline V lookup: CDR1 SGHNT, CDR2 YENEEA. The CDR3 nucleotides are TGTGCCAGCAGCTTACTAACAGGAGCATACAATGAGCAGTTCTTC. Translation gives CASSLLTGAYNEQFF.